Each of the 20 T cell receptor beta chains below was sequenced from the same sample in a study of blood T cell repertoires in COVID-19. This table comes from immunoSEQ multiplex PCR, and its TCRdb copy is limited to in-frame clones, with some not included. The sample has approximately 300,000 clones, roughly nine tenths seen once; the top ten hold 4% to 6%. The sample consisted of PBMCs or T cells enriched from blood (not recorded which). These receptors were taken from a man aged 60 to 75 who had recovered from COVID-19.

V and J are TRBV3-1 (or the pseudogene TRBV3-2) and TRBJ2-3; a weak D match, TRBD2 (6 bases). The CDR3 is 16 amino acids. Germline V CDR1 and CDR2: LGHDT, YNNKEL (reference sequence). Trimming took 5 bases from V and 2 from J, leaving 17 bases between them. CDR3 in DNA: TGTGCCAGCAGCTCTTGGTTGGGAGGTCACACAGATACGCAGTATTTT. Protein: CASSSWLGGHTDTQYF.

The chain is built from TRBV19 and TRBJ2-5; D uncertain. This CDR3 contains 13 residues. The germline gives CDR1 LNHDA, CDR2 SQIVND (reference sequence). Trimming removed 4 bases at V and 4 bases at J, with 10 bases between. The CDR3 region has the DNA TGTGCCAGTAGTACCCAGGCACGAGAGACCCAGTACTTC. Translation gives CASSTQARETQYF.

The rearrangement uses TRBV4-1 and TRBJ1-2, with 8 bases that match TRBD1. Trimming removed 0 bases from V and 9 bases from J; junction bases left unmatched: 3. The V gene's germline CDR1 is MGHRA and CDR2 YSYEKL. The CDR3 has 13 residues. CDR3 DNA sequence: TGCGCCAGCAGCCAAGACAGGGGGCTGAGCTACACCTTC. This sequence encodes CASSQDRGLSYTF.

V gene TRBV4-2 combines with J gene TRBJ2-7, with D perhaps TRBD2 (6 bases). CDR3 size: 14 residues. Germline loops: CDR1 LGHNA, CDR2 YNFKEQ. V lost 3 bases and J 4 bases, leaving 13 bases between the germline ends. DNA for the CDR3: TGTGCCAGCAGCCAGGCAAGGGGACTTTACGAGCAGTACTTC. Protein sequence: CASSQARGLYEQYF.

The genes are TRBV5-1 and TRBJ2-2; possibly TRBD1 for D (5 bases). CDR1 SGHRS and CDR2 YFSETQ come from the germline V gene. The length of the CDR3 is 16 residues. V was shortened by 4 bases and J by 2 bases, with 15 bases between the two germline ends. The DNA for the CDR3 is TGCGCCAGCAGCGTGACAGTCGGGTCAAACACCGGGGAGCTGTTTTTT. Protein: CASSVTVGSNTGELFF.

The gene calls are TRBV6-1 and TRBJ1-2; 9 bases are shared with TRBD1. This CDR3 has 15 amino acids. Losses at the gene ends were 3 bases for V and 4 bases for J; bases not matched to a gene: 6. Germline loops: CDR1 MNHNS, CDR2 SASEGT. The CDR3 sequence is CASSETGGGPYGYTF. The CDR3 DNA reads TGTGCCAGCAGTGAGACAGGGGGAGGTCCCTATGGCTACACCTTC.

This sequence joins TRBV19 and TRBJ2-7; tentatively, D is TRBD1 (6 bases). V lost 7 bases and J lost 5, with 21 bases in between. The CDR3 has 15 residues. Per germline, CDR1 LNHDA and CDR2 SQIVND (reference sequence). CDR3 residues: CASNKGSAGVNEQYF. Here the CDR3 DNA reads TGTGCCAGTAACAAGGGGTCAGCAGGGGTGAACGAGCAGTACTTC.

V usage is TRBV10-2 and J usage is TRBJ2-3; 7 bases are a match to TRBD2. V was pared by 7 bases and J by 2 bases, with 3 bases of the junction left unmatched. This CDR3 has 13 amino acids. Germline CDR1 is WSHSY and CDR2 is SAAADI. CDR3 in amino acids: CASKLASTDTQYF. Written as DNA, the CDR3 is TGCGCCAGCAAACTAGCGTCCACAGATACGCAGTATTTT.

The chain recombines TRBV7-2 with TRBJ1-2; D is possibly TRBD1 (6 bases). The germline V and J ends were trimmed by 2 bases and 8 bases, with 12 bases remaining between them. This CDR3 contains 13 residues. Germline values: CDR1 SGHTA, CDR2 FQGNSA. The CDR3 region has the DNA TGTGCCAGCAGCTTATCCGCCGGGACAGGCTACACCTTC. Protein: CASSLSAGTGYTF.

The gene calls are TRBV3-1 (or the pseudogene TRBV3-2) and TRBJ2-7, with 7 bases identical to TRBD1. The V gene end was trimmed by 3 bases and the J gene end by 2 bases; junction bases not matched to a gene: 4. The CDR3 extends over 14 amino acids. Germline CDR1 reads LGHDT; CDR2 reads YNNKEL (reference sequence). CDR3 residues: CASSQGTAPYEQYF. In nucleotides, the CDR3 is TGTGCCAGCAGCCAGGGGACAGCTCCCTACGAGCAGTACTTC.

The CDR3 DNA sequence: TGCGCCAGCAGCGCCCCGCCGGGACAGCTTAATGAAAAACTGTTTTTT. The encoded protein is CASSAPPGQLNEKLFF. The chain links TRBV5-1 to TRBJ1-4; TRBD1 matches 7 bases. This CDR3 region has 16 residues. The junction had 10 bases not matched to a gene; V was cut back by 4 bases and J by 4 bases. The germline gives CDR1 SGHRS, CDR2 YFSETQ.

V gene TRBV12-3 or TRBV12-4 combines with J gene TRBJ1-2, with TRBD1 matching 7 bases. The CDR3 spans 13 residues. The V gene end was trimmed by 5 bases and the J gene end by 9 bases; junction bases not matched to a gene: 9. The CDR3 nucleotides read TGTGCCAGCAGTCCGACAGGGAGCCATCGCTACACCTTC. Translated, it gives CASSPTGSHRYTF.

This chain connects TRBV7-9 to TRBJ1-1; TRBD1 agrees at 8 bases. The CDR3 loop spans 14 amino acids. The germline CDR1 and CDR2 sequences are SEHNR and FQNEAQ (reference sequence). Trimming took 5 bases from V and 10 from J; bases not matched to a gene: 12. CDR3 sequence: CASSLNGAGGLAFF. CDR3 coding DNA: TGTGCCAGCAGCCTCAACGGTGCAGGGGGCTTAGCTTTCTTT.

This clone came up a few times. The chain combines TRBV29-1 with TRBJ2-1; 7 bases map to TRBD1. CDR3 length: 14 residues. Trimming cost V 1 base and J 3 bases; bases outside gene matches: 3. Looked up from germline, CDR1 is SQVTM and CDR2 is ANQGSEA. CDR3 DNA sequence: TGCAGCGTTGAAGGCTGGACAGGCTACAATGAGCAGTTCTTC. It translates to CSVEGWTGYNEQFF.

Concerning this clone: This may come from a read error, since a much larger clone is one base off. The chain links TRBV7-8 to TRBJ1-2, with D perhaps matching TRBD1 (5 bases). Trimming pared 3 bases from V and 5 bases from J, leaving 13 bases between. CDR3 size: 14 residues. Germline assignment: CDR1 SGHVS and CDR2 FQNEAQ. The CDR3 here is CASSFTEQAYGYTF. DNA for the CDR3: TGTGCCAGCAGCTTCACAGAACAGGCATATGGCTACACCTTC.

CDR3 in amino acids: CASSLERGGEKLFF. CDR3 DNA sequence: TGTGCCAGCAGCCTCGAGAGGGGAGGTGAAAAACTGTTTTTT. The genes are TRBV7-3 and TRBJ1-4, with D possibly being TRBD1 (5 bases). Germline-derived CDR1 and CDR2 are SGHTA and FQGTGA. The V and J ends lost 5 bases and 7 bases respectively, with 14 bases between them. This CDR3 spans 14 amino acids.

The J gene is TRBJ2-7, the V gene TRBV28; D gene uncertain. V lost 3 bases and J lost 1, with 13 bases in between. This CDR3 is 15 amino acids long. The germline gives CDR1 MDHEN, CDR2 SYDVKM. For the CDR3, the DNA is TGTGCCAGCAGTTTTGGCCGCTCTGGTTCCTACGAGCAGTACTTC. Its protein product is CASSFGRSGSYEQYF.

The chain combines TRBV21-1 with TRBJ2-7; the table's D call of TRBD2 was not tested on the DNA. TRBV21-1 is a known pseudogene. This CDR3 is built from 15 residues. CDR3 region: CASRGLAGARVEQYF. The CDR3 DNA is TGTGCCAGCAGAGGACTAGCGGGCGCTCGTGTCGAGCAGTACTTC.

This clone was picked up one time. The genes are TRBV3-1 (or the pseudogene TRBV3-2) and TRBJ2-1, with 7 bases aligning to TRBD2. The V and J ends lost 5 bases and 5 bases, in that order; junction bases with no gene match: 9. The length of the CDR3 is 15 residues. The germline V gene encodes CDR1 LGHDT and CDR2 YNNKEL (reference sequence). The CDR3 spells CASSTWLAENNEQFF. The CDR3 bases are TGTGCCAGCAGCACATGGCTAGCGGAGAACAATGAGCAGTTCTTC.

The chain uses TRBV20-1 and TRBJ2-7; 9 bases are a match to TRBD1. Germline CDR1 reads DFQATT; CDR2 reads SNEGSKA (reference sequence). CDR3 length: 14 amino acids. V dropped 3 bases and J dropped 6; count of bases not matched to a gene: 9. The CDR3 spells CSASTGGGSFEQYF. DNA of the CDR3: TGCAGTGCTAGTACAGGGGGCGGATCGTTCGAGCAGTACTTC.